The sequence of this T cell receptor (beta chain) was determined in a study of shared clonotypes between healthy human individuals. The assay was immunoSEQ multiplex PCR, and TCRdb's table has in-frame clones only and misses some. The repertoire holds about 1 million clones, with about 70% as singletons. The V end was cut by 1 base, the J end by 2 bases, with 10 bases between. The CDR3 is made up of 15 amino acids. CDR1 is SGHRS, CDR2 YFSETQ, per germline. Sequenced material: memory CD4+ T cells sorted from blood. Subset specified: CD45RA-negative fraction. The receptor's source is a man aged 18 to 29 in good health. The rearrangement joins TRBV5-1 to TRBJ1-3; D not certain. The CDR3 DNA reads TGCGCCAGCAGCTTGTCGCCGGGCCCTGGAAACACCATATATTTT. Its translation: CASSLSPGPGNTIYF.